The 14 T cell receptor beta chains below come from one sample, sequenced in a study of tumor-infiltrating lymphocytes in primary liver carcinoma. Co-extracting RNA and DNA was done with about 20-34 mg of unsorted bulk tissue as input. Starting from roughly 540 ng of total RNA, TCR beta cDNA was produced with a primer in the constant region. It was through three nested multiplex PCR rounds of slightly modified ARM-PCR that TCR beta libraries arose. Researchers ran the first two PCR rounds for about 11 cycles each with TRBV1-TRBV30 forward primers and a C-beta reverse primer. TCRdb passed the multiplex PCR reads through MiXCR, listing each CDR3 protein once. Here the sample spans 60,000 or so distinct CDR3 sequences, over 65% being singletons. The sequenced sample was liver tumor tissue from sampling region 2. Subset of the sample: tumor region T2, inferior pole. These receptors came from a man aged 40-49 years with primary liver carcinoma and hepatitis B virus infection.

As concerns this clonotype: A much larger clone sits a single nucleotide away, making a read error possible. The conserved closing phenylalanine or tryptophan is absent in this CDR3, likely reflecting a read error. J is TRBJ1-5 and V is TRBV5-1; D is uncertain. The CDR3 has 14 amino acids. CDR1 is SGHRS, CDR2 YFSETQ, per germline. Trimming left V 0 bases short and J 3 bases short, with 7 bases between. CDR3 in amino acids: CASSLDSNNQPQHS. The DNA for the CDR3 is TGCGCCAGCAGCTTGGACAGTAACAATCAGCCCCAGCATTCT.

This rearrangement joins TRBV28 to TRBJ1-2; D gene ambiguous. This CDR3 contains 14 residues. Germline lookup yields CDR1 MDHEN and CDR2 SYDVKM. The V end was cut by 7 bases, the J end by 4 bases, with 16 bases between. The CDR3 nucleotides read TGTGCCAGCATAGGTCCCGGGAATAGCTATGGCTACACCTTC. This translates into CASIGPGNSYGYTF.

Note on this clonotype: The junction differs from germline at one of its ends, possibly a read error. The chain couples TRBV6-5 to TRBJ1-5, with 7 positions matching TRBD1. Germline CDR1 is MNHEY and CDR2 is SVGAGI. The CDR3 totals 13 residues. Here the CDR3 DNA reads TGTGCCGGCAGAGTAACAGGGGACCGGCCCCAGCATTTT. Translated: CAGRVTGDRPQHF.

This clonotype occurred once. The junction departs from the called germline gene at one end, perhaps through a read error. J is TRBJ2-3 and V is TRBV6-6, with D unclear. The CDR3 runs to 18 residues. CDR1 is MNHNY and CDR2 is SVGAGI in the germline V gene (reference sequence). In DNA form, the CDR3 reads TGTGCCAGCAGTTACTCGGGTGCGCTCGACGCACGGAGAGATACTCAGTATTTT. It translates to CASSYSGALDARRDTQYF.

The table lists this clonotype with a count of one. Relative to the germline gene, one junction end is altered; a read error may explain this. The chain uses TRBV11-2 and TRBJ2-1, with D hard to call. Germline loops: CDR1 SGHAT, CDR2 FQNNGV. The CDR3 sequence is 14 residues long. CDR3 protein: CASSLYHLVNEQFF. CDR3 sequence (DNA): TGTGCGAGCAGCTTATACCACCTAGTTAATGAGCAGTTCTTC.

As concerns this clonotype: It may be a read error: a sequence one base away is much more abundant. The CDR3 end shows no conserved phenylalanine or tryptophan, and so a read error is likely. The V call is TRBV28, the J call TRBJ2-3; D is uncertain. This CDR3 is built from 14 residues. Germline V gives CDR1 MDHEN, CDR2 SYDVKM. CDR3 nucleotides: TGTGCCAGCAGCCTCCCCCTCGGATCCGATATGCAGTATTGT. Amino acids: CASSLPLGSDMQYC.

On this clonotype itself: Compared with germline, one end of the junction differs, possibly owing to a read error. This chain connects TRBV6-2 or TRBV6-3 to TRBJ2-2; maybe TRBD2 (7 bases). Germline-derived CDR1 and CDR2 are MNHEY and SVGEGT. The CDR3 has 18 residues. The CDR3 region has the DNA TGTGCCAGCAGCTCCGGACTAGGGGGGGTAGGGAACACCGGGGAGCCGTTTTTT. It yields the protein CASSSGLGGVGNTGEPFF.

The chain combines TRBV12-3 or TRBV12-4 with TRBJ2-5, with TRBD2 identical over 15 bases. This CDR3 spans 20 amino acids. V trimming: 4 bases; J trimming: 10 bases; junction bases outside the gene matches: 22. The CDR3 DNA reads TGTGCCAGCAGTTCAAACCTTCCGGGACTAGCGGGAGGAGGGTCTGGTGACCAGTACTTC. This codes for CASSSNLPGLAGGGSGDQYF.

About this clonotype: This could be a read error, since a much larger clone is one nucleotide away. Since no conserved phenylalanine or tryptophan closes the CDR3, a read error is the likely cause. This chain joins TRBV12-3 or TRBV12-4 and TRBJ1-1; D remains ambiguous. The CDR3 has 12 residues. V lost 6 bases and J lost 6, with 11 bases in between. CDR3 nucleotide sequence: TGTGCCAGCAGGTATGTGACGGCTGAAGCTTTCCTT. It encodes CASRYVTAEAFL.

The chain couples TRBV4-3 to TRBJ2-6; D is ambiguous. Germline V gene sequence: CDR1 LGHNA, CDR2 YSLEER. The V end was cut by 6 bases, the J end by 0 bases, with 9 bases between. The CDR3 extends over 15 amino acids. The DNA of the CDR3 is TGCGCCAGCAGTGACGGAAACTCTGGGGCCAACGTCCTGACTTTC. This sequence encodes CASSDGNSGANVLTF.

The rearrangement uses TRBV6-2 or TRBV6-3 and TRBJ1-5; the D gene is possibly TRBD1 (5 bases). V lost 7 bases to trimming and J lost 9 bases, with 19 bases between them. The CDR3 loop spans 14 amino acids. Germline CDR1 reads MNHEY; CDR2 reads SVGEGT. This CDR3 reads CASTLVKGDLPQHF. In DNA, the CDR3 is TGTGCCAGCACTCTGGTGAAAGGGGATCTGCCCCAGCATTTT.

With respect to this clonotype: The junction departs from germline at one end; a sequencing error may be responsible. The chain couples TRBV5-5 to TRBJ2-1; 9 bases are shared with TRBD2. Germline-derived CDR1 and CDR2 are SGHKS and YYEKEE (reference sequence). The CDR3 length is 17 residues. CDR3 sequence reads: CASSSGLAVGHYNDQFF. The CDR3 region has the DNA TGTGCCAGCAGCTCGGGACTAGCCGTCGGTCACTACAATGATCAGTTCTTC.

Worth noting for this clonotype: One end of the junction does not line up with germline, which may come from a read error. This chain uses TRBV4-2 with TRBJ2-3; 10 nucleotides align to TRBD2. Germline assignment: CDR1 LGHNA and CDR2 YNFKEQ. CDR3 length equals 18 residues. CDR3 nucleotide sequence: TGTGCCAGCAGCCAAGTGGCGCTTCTAGCGGGGGCGACAGATACGCACAATTTT. Protein product: CASSQVALLAGATDTHNF.

This clonotype occurred many times. The V gene is TRBV11-2, the J gene TRBJ2-5, with 12 bases matching TRBD2. Germline CDR1 reads SGHAT; CDR2 reads FQNNGV. The V segment lost 3 bases and the J segment 4 bases; nucleotides outside the gene matches: 15. CDR3 length: 19 residues. The CDR3 DNA follows: TGTGCCAGCAGCTTTGGTAGCCTTCTAGCGGGAGGGCGGGGAGAGACCCAGTACTTC. Its protein is CASSFGSLLAGGRGETQYF.